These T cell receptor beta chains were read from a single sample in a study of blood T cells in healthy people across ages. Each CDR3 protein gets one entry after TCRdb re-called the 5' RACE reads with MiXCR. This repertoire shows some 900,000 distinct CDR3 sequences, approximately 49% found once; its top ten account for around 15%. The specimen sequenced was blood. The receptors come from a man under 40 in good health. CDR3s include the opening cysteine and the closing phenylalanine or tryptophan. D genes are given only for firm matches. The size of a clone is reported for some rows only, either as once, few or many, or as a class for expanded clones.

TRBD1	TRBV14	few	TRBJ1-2	TGTGCCAGCAGCCAAGTGGGACAGGGGAACTATGGCTACACCTTC	CASSQVGQGNYGYTF
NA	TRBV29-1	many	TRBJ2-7	TGCAGCGTTGGAGACTACGAGCAGTACTTC	CSVGDYEQYF
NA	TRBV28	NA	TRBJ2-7	TGTGCCAGCATGGACGCCAGCCCCCGACCCTACGAGCAGTACTTC	CASMDASPRPYEQYF
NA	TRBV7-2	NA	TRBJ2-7	TGTGCCACCGGCGGAACGGGGGGCACCTACAATGAGCAGTACTTC	CATGGTGGTYNEQYF
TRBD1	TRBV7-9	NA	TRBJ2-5	TGTGCCAGCAGCTCCCACTGGGGGACAGGGAGTTACAATGAGCAGTACTTC	CASSSHWGTGSYNEQYF
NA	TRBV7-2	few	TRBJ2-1	TGTGCCAGCAGCTTAGTCACTAGCAGAAACAATGAGCAGTTCTTC	CASSLVTSRNNEQFF
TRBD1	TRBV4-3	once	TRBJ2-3	TGCGCCAGCAGCCTAGATCCCGGGACAGGGATCACAGATACGCAGTATTTT	CASSLDPGTGITDTQYF
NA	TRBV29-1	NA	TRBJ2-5	TGCAGCGTAGAACAGGGAGGAAAGACCCAGTACTTC	CSVEQGGKTQYF
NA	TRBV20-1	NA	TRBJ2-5	TGCAGTGCTGGTCCCTCAGGCAGGGCCCTACAAGAGACCCAGTACTTC	CSAGPSGRALQETQYF
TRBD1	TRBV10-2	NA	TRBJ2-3	TGCGCCAGCAGTGGACCGGGACAGGGAGCAGATACGCAGTATTTT	CASSGPGQGADTQYF
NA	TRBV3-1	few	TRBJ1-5	TGTGCCAGCAGCCAAGGCCCAGCAAACCTTAATCAGCCCCAGCATTTT	CASSQGPANLNQPQHF
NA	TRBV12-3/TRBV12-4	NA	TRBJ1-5	TGTGCCAGCAGTTTTGGCAAGCTGGCTATAGGCAATCAGCCCCAGCATTTT	CASSFGKLAIGNQPQHF
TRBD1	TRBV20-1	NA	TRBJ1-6	TGCAGTGCTAGGGTAGGGACAGGGCGTGATAATTCACCCCTCCACTTT	CSARVGTGRDNSPLHF
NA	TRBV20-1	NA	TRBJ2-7	TGCAGTGCTAGAGATAGCGACCAAGGGGGCTCCTACGAGCAGTACTTC	CSARDSDQGGSYEQYF
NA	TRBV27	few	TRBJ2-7	TGTGCCAGCAGTTTATTGGACACCTACGAGCAGTACTTC	CASSLLDTYEQYF
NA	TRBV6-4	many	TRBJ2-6	TGTGCCAGCAGTGTTGAAAGTTCGAGCTCTGGGGCCAACGTCCTGACTTTC	CASSVESSSSGANVLTF
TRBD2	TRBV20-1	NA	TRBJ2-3	TGCAGTGCTGTCCCGGGACTAGCGGAGATCACAGATACGCAGTATTTT	CSAVPGLAEITDTQYF
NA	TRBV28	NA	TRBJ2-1	TGTGCCACCATCAGCGAATACAATGAGCAGTTCTTC	CATISEYNEQFF
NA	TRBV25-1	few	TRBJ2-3	TGTGCCAGCAGTGAATTAAGTTCAGATACGCAGTATTTT	CASSELSSDTQYF
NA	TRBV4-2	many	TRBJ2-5	TGTGCCAGCAGCCAAGAACCAGGGCAAGAGACCCAGTACTTC	CASSQEPGQETQYF
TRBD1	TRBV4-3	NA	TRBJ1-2	TGCGCCAGCAGCCAAGATTGGGCGGACAGGGTCTATGGCTACACCTTC	CASSQDWADRVYGYTF
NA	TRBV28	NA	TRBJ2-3	TGTGCCAGCAGTGTACTGCAGATAACAGATACGCAGTATTTT	CASSVLQITDTQYF
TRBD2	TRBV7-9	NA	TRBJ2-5	TGTGCCACCCAACTTAGCCCATTAAAAAGCGGGGGGCGGTCAAGGGAGACCCAGTACTTC	CATQLSPLKSGGRSRETQYF
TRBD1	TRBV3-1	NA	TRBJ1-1	TGTGCCAGCAGCCTCGTCAGGGGGCTAAGCACTGAAGCTTTCTTT	CASSLVRGLSTEAFF
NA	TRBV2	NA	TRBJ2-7	TGTGCCAGCAGTCAAAGAACAAGCTCCTACAATGAGCAGTACTTC	CASSQRTSSYNEQYF
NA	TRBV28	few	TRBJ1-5	TGTGCCAGCAGTCTACCAGGGATCCCTAGCAATCAGCCCCAGCATTTT	CASSLPGIPSNQPQHF
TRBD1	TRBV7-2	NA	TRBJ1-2	TGTGCCAGCAGGCCACCTGGGACAGGGAACTCTGGCTACACCTTC	CASRPPGTGNSGYTF
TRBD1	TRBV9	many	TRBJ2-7	TGTGCCAGCAGCGTGGGACAGGGCCCCTACGAGCAGTACTTC	CASSVGQGPYEQYF
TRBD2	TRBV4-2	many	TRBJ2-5	TGTGCCAGCAGCCAAGACTACCAGCGGGGGGAAGAGACCCAGTACTTC	CASSQDYQRGEETQYF
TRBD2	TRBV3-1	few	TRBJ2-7	TGTGCCAGCAGCAACGGACTAGCGGGGATCTCCTACGAGCAGTACTTC	CASSNGLAGISYEQYF
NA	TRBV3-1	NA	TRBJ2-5	TGTGCCAGCAGCCAAGGGCCAGCTGGGACCCAGTACTTC	CASSQGPAGTQYF
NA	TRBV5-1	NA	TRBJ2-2	TGCGCCAGCAGCCCGGAAGTCGGGCACACCGGGGAGCTGTTTTTT	CASSPEVGHTGELFF
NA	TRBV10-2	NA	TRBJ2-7	TGCGCCAGCAGTGGGAAGGGCCAAGGCTACGAGCAGTACTTC	CASSGKGQGYEQYF
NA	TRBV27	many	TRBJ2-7	TGTGCCAGCAGTTTGGCCGGGACGGGGAACTACGAGCAGTACTTC	CASSLAGTGNYEQYF
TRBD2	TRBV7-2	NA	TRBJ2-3	TGTGCCAGCAGCCGGCGGGGGGCCGTAGATACGCAGTATTTT	CASSRRGAVDTQYF
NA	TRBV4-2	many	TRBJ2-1	TGTGCCAGCAGCCAAGAGTCGGGGGCCTCCTACAATGAGCAGTTCTTC	CASSQESGASYNEQFF
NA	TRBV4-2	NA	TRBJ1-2	TGTGCCAGCAGCCAAGATACTCTTGGCTATGGCTACACCTTC	CASSQDTLGYGYTF
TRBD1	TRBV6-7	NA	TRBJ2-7	TGTGCCAGCAGTTACTCGAAGTTTTGGACAGGGACCTACGAGCAGTACTTC	CASSYSKFWTGTYEQYF
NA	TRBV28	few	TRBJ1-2	TGTGCCAGCAGTTGGAACTATGGCTACACCTTC	CASSWNYGYTF
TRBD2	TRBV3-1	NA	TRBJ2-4	TGTGCCAGCAGCCGAGCGGGGGTTATGGGAAACATTCAGTACTTC	CASSRAGVMGNIQYF